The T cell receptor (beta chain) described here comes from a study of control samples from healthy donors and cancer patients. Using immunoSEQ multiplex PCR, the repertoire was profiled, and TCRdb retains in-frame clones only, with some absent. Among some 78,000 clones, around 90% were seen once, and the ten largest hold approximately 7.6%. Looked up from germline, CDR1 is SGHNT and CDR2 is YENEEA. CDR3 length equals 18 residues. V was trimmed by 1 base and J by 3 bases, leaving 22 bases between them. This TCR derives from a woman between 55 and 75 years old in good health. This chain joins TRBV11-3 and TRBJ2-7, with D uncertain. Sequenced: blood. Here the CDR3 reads CASSLGGGQNYLYYEQYF. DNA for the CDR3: TGTGCCAGCAGCTTAGGCGGCGGCCAGAACTATCTATACTACGAGCAGTACTTC.